These T cell receptor beta chains were read from a single sample in a study of T-cell memory formation after mild COVID-19. MiXCR, applied by TCRdb to the 5' RACE reads, yields one record per CDR3 protein. The sample has roughly 600,000 distinct CDR3 sequences; over 15% are singletons. The sample consisted of PBMCs or a T cell subset sorted from them (not recorded which). Source of these receptors: an adult woman who had mild COVID-19 (a few samples of this study predate the infection). Cell type and time point are not known. Both conserved end residues are part of each CDR3. D genes are given only for firm matches. Size is stated for part of the rows, as once, few or many counts, or as a class when the clone is expanded.

CDR3nt | CDR3aa | v_gene | abundance | d_gene | j_gene
TGCAGCGTTGGGTTGGCCCAGAATCAGCCCCAGCATTTT | CSVGLAQNQPQHF | TRBV29-1 | NA | NA | TRBJ1-5
TGTGCCACCAGCAGAGATTCAGCGGAGCGAGCTTTCTTT | CATSRDSAERAFF | TRBV15 | NA | NA | TRBJ1-1
TGTGCCAGCAGTTCCCCGGGTGGGGGGGGCAATCAGCCCCAGCATTTT | CASSSPGGGGNQPQHF | TRBV12-3/TRBV12-4 | many | NA | TRBJ1-5
TGTGCCAGCAGTTCTAGCGGGGGGCGGGCGCAAGAGACCCAGTACTTC | CASSSSGGRAQETQYF | TRBV12-3/TRBV12-4 | few | TRBD2 | TRBJ2-5
TGTGCCAGCAGCCCCCCGGAGGAGTTTAGGGGGGAGACCCAGTACTTC | CASSPPEEFRGETQYF | TRBV7-8 | few | NA | TRBJ2-5
TGCAGCGTTTTACCCGGGACGAGGGACACTGAAGCTTTCTTT | CSVLPGTRDTEAFF | TRBV29-1 | few | NA | TRBJ1-1
TGTGCCAGTCAAGACCCGGTGCGGGAGACCCAGTACTTC | CASQDPVRETQYF | TRBV7-6 | few | NA | TRBJ2-5
TGTGCCAGCAGCCGCAACAGGGCCCAAGAGACCCAGTACTTC | CASSRNRAQETQYF | TRBV14 | NA | NA | TRBJ2-5
TGTGCCAGCAGTGAAGACAATGAGCAGTTCTTC | CASSEDNEQFF | TRBV6-1 | NA | NA | TRBJ2-1
TGTGCCAGCAGTGCTGAACAGGGGAATTCACCCCTCCACTTT | CASSAEQGNSPLHF | TRBV25-1 | NA | TRBD1 | TRBJ1-6
TGTGCCAGCAGCTTATGGAAGGGACAGGCGCCCACTGAAGCTTTCTTT | CASSLWKGQAPTEAFF | TRBV7-2 | few | TRBD1 | TRBJ1-1
TGTGCCAGCACCCCTGTTCAGGGGGGGCTGGTCGGGGAGCTGTTTTTT | CASTPVQGGLVGELFF | TRBV9 | many | NA | TRBJ2-2
TGTGCCAGCAGCTCGACGGATAAAACCTACGAGCAGTACTTC | CASSSTDKTYEQYF | TRBV7-2 | few | NA | TRBJ2-7
TGCGCCAGCAGCTTTGCCCTTGTCTATGAGCAGTTCTTC | CASSFALVYEQFF | TRBV5-1 | few | NA | TRBJ2-1
TGTGCCAGCAGCTTCCCGACAGGTCAAGAGACCCAGTACTTC | CASSFPTGQETQYF | TRBV5-6 | NA | NA | TRBJ2-5
TGTGCCAGCAGCTTAGGCCGGGATTTGGGTGGCTACACCTTC | CASSLGRDLGGYTF | TRBV13 | NA | NA | TRBJ1-2
TGTGCCAGCAGCCCCCCGGGTTCGTGGTACACTGAAGCTTTCTTT | CASSPPGSWYTEAFF | TRBV3-1 | few | NA | TRBJ1-1
TGTGCCAGCAGCCCACTCGATGGAGCAATGAACACTGAAGCTTTCTTT | CASSPLDGAMNTEAFF | TRBV7-8 | few | NA | TRBJ1-1
TGTGCCAGCAGTCGGGACAGAGACTTCTACGAGCAGTACTTC | CASSRDRDFYEQYF | TRBV9 | NA | TRBD1 | TRBJ2-7
TGTGCCAGCAGCTTGGGGACGGCCCATGGCTACACCTTC | CASSLGTAHGYTF | TRBV6-6 | few | NA | TRBJ1-2
TGTGCCAGCAGTCCGCCGGACAGGGGAAACTATGGCTACACCTTC | CASSPPDRGNYGYTF | TRBV12-3/TRBV12-4 | few | TRBD1 | TRBJ1-2
TGTGCCAGCAGCTTAGAGGGACAGGGGTCTTCCGGGGAGCTGTTTTTT | CASSLEGQGSSGELFF | TRBV7-6 | NA | TRBD1 | TRBJ2-2
TGTGCCAGCAGCCTTCTAGCGGGAGGGCCGGGTGAGCAGTTCTTC | CASSLLAGGPGEQFF | TRBV14 | NA | TRBD2 | TRBJ2-1
TGTGCCAGCAGCTATAGCGATCGGCTTCGGACAGATACGCAGTATTTT | CASSYSDRLRTDTQYF | TRBV7-6 | many | NA | TRBJ2-3
TGCGCCAGCAGCTTGGGACAGGGGGCGCGAGGCAGCCAAGAGACCCAGTACTTC | CASSLGQGARGSQETQYF | TRBV5-1 | NA | TRBD1 | TRBJ2-5
TGTGCCAGCAGCGTACAGGCCGCGAACACCGGGGAGCTGTTTTTT | CASSVQAANTGELFF | TRBV9 | few | NA | TRBJ2-2
TGTGCCAGCAGTTTATCGTCGGCAGGGCGCAATGAGCAGTTCTTC | CASSLSSAGRNEQFF | TRBV27 | few | NA | TRBJ2-1